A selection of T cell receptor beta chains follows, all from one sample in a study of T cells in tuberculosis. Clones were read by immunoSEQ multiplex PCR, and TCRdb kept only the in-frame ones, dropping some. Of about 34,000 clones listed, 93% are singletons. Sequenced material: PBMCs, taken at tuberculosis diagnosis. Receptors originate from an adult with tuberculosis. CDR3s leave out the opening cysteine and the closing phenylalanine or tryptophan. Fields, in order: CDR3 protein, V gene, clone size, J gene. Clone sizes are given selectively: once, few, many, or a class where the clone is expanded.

CDR3: ASAPESYNSPLH; V: TRBV27; size: NA; J: TRBJ1-6
CDR3: ASTDPAGQEYYEQY; V: TRBV2; size: NA; J: TRBJ2-7
CDR3: ASTETAETQY; V: TRBV6-1; size: NA; J: TRBJ2-5
CDR3: AWSGQGFKAGGIGQY; V: TRBV30; size: NA; J: TRBJ2-3
CDR3: ASSLGGTSGGALETQY; V: TRBV11-2; size: NA; J: TRBJ2-5
CDR3: ASSVTGGDQPQH; V: TRBV6-1; size: NA; J: TRBJ1-5
CDR3: ASSDRTGFNYEQY; V: TRBV6-1; size: NA; J: TRBJ2-7
CDR3: SVVYGEDPDTQY; V: TRBV29-1; size: NA; J: TRBJ2-3
CDR3: ASSGTGLNEKLF; V: TRBV5-1; size: once; J: TRBJ1-4
CDR3: ASSLRTGYTEAF; V: TRBV7-8; size: NA; J: TRBJ1-1
CDR3: ASSEGARGHNEQF; V: TRBV25-1; size: NA; J: TRBJ2-1
CDR3: ASSLGTAPEQY; V: TRBV5-1; size: NA; J: TRBJ2-7
CDR3: ASSPLRGALDTQY; V: TRBV27; size: NA; J: TRBJ2-3
CDR3: ASSYSRGGADTQY; V: TRBV6-6; size: once; J: TRBJ2-3
CDR3: AISESRRDSYEQY; V: TRBV10-3; size: once; J: TRBJ2-7
CDR3: ASSSGGTGPGELF; V: TRBV28; size: NA; J: TRBJ2-2
CDR3: ASSEMEGADNEQF; V: TRBV6-1; size: NA; J: TRBJ2-1